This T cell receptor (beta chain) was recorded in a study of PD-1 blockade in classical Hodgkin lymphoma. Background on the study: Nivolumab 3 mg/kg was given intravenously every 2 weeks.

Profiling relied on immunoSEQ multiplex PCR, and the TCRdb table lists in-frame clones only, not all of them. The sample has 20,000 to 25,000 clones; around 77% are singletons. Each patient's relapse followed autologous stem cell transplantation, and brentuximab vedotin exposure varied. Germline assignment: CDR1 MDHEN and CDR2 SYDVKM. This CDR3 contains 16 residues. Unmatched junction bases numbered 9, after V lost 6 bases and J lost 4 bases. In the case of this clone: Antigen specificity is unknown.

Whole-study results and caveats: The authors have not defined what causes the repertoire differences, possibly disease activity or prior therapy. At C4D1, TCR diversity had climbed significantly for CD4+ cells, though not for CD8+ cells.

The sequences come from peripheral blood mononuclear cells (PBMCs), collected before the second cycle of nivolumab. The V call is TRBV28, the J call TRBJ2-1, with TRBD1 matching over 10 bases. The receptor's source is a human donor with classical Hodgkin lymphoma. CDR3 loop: CASRENGQGGYNEQFF. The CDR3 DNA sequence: TGTGCCAGCAGGGAGAACGGACAGGGGGGGTACAATGAGCAGTTCTTC.